This TCR beta chain is from a study of PD-L1 blockade in urothelial cancer. Across the study: From 2014, patients received atezolizumab, given as 1,200 mg intravenously every 3 weeks.

Time point denoted: peripheral blood 6 weeks after treatment start. Patients each gave 1 to 8 samples, pretreatment and on-treatment. Study observations and caveats: Durable-benefit patients expanded tumor-associated blood clones more at 3 weeks.

The CDR3 spans 15 residues. Per the germline V gene, CDR1 is SGHTA and CDR2 is FQGTGA. The V gene end was trimmed by 6 bases and the J gene end by 6 bases; junction bases not matched to a gene: 4. Comment on this clone: Its antigen remains unknown.

Synthetic templates analogous to TCR were spiked into all PCRs individually. Sequencing used immunoSEQ multiplex PCR; TCRdb keeps in-frame clones, though not all of them. The table records roughly 46,000 clones, approximately 85% of them present only once. Sequenced here: PBMCs, sampled around atezolizumab (anti-PD-L1) treatment. The clonotype was recovered from a man aged 50-60 years with urothelial cancer. V gene TRBV7-3 combines with J gene TRBJ2-2, with 13 positions matching TRBD2. The chain's CDR3 is CASRTSGGAPGELFF. In nucleotides, the CDR3 is TGTGCCAGCAGAACTAGCGGGGGGGCCCCCGGGGAGCTGTTTTTT.